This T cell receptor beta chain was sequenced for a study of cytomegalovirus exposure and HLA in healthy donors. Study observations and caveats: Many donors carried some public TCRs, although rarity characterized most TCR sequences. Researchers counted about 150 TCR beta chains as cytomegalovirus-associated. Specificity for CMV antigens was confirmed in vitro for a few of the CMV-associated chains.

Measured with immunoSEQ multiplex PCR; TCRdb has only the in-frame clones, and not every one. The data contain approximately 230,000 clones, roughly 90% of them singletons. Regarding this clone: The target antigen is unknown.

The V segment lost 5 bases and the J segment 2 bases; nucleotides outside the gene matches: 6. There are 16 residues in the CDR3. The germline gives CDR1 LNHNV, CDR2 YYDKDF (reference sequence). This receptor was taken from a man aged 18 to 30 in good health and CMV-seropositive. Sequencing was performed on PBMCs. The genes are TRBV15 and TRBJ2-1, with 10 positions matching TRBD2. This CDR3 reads CATSEILAGTYNEQFF. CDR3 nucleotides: TGTGCCACCAGCGAAATACTAGCGGGAACCTACAATGAGCAGTTCTTC.